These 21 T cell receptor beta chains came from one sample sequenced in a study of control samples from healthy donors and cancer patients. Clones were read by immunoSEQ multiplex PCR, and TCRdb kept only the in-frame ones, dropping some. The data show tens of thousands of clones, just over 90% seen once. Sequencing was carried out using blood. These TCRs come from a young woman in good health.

The DNA of the CDR3 is TGTGCCAGCAGCTTAGTGGACGTTTGGGGTGGCTTAGCTTTCTTT. It encodes CASSLVDVWGGLAFF. The chain employs TRBV7-9 and TRBJ1-1, with D hard to call. CDR1 and CDR2 (germline): SEHNR, FQNEAQ (reference sequence). The CDR3 contains 15 residues. Trimming stripped 1 base from V and 10 bases from J, with 19 bases between.

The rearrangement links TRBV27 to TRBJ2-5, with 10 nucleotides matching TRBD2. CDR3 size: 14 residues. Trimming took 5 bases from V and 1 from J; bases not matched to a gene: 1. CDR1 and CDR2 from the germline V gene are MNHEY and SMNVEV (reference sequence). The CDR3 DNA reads TGTGCCAGCAGTAGCGGGGGGGCCCAAGAGACCCAGTACTTC. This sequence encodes CASSSGGAQETQYF.

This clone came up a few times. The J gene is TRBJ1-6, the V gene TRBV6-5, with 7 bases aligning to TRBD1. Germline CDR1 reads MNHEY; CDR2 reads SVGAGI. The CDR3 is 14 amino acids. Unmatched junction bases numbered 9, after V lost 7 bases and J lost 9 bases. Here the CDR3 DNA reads TGTGCCAGCAAACCGGGACAGAAGGCTTCACCCCTCCACTTT. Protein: CASKPGQKASPLHF.

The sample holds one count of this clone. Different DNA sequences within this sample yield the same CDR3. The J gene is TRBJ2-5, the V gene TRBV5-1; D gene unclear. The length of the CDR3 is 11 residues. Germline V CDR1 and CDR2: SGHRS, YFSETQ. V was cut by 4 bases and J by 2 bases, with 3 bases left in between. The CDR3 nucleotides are TGCGCCAGCAGCGCACAAGAGACCCAGTACTTC. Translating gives CASSAQETQYF.

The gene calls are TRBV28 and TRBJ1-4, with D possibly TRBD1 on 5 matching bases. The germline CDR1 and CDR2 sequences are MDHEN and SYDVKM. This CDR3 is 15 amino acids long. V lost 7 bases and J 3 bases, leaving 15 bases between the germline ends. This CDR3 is CASNLSGGSNEKLFF. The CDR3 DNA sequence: TGTGCCAGCAACCTAAGTGGGGGATCTAATGAAAAACTGTTTTTT.

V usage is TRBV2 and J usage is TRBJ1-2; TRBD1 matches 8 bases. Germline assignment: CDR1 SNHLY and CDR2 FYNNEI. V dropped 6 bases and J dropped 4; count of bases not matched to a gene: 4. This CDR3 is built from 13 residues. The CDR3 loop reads CASRGQETYGYTF. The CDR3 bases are TGTGCCAGCAGGGGACAGGAGACCTATGGCTACACCTTC.

CDR3 DNA sequence: TGTGCCAGCTCCCGGACAGGATCTAATTCACCCCTCCACTTT. This gives the protein CASSRTGSNSPLHF. The V call is TRBV18, the J call TRBJ1-6, with 7 bases matching TRBD1. V dropped 6 bases and J dropped 6; count of bases not matched to a gene: 5. This CDR3 comprises 14 residues. CDR1 and CDR2 from the germline V gene are KGHSH and LQKENI.

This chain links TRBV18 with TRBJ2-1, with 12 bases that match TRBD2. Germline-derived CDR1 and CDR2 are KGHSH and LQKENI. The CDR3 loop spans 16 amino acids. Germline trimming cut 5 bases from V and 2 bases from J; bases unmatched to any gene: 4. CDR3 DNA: TGTGCCAGCTCAACTTGGACTAGCGGGACCTACAATGAGCAGTTCTTC. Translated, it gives CASSTWTSGTYNEQFF.

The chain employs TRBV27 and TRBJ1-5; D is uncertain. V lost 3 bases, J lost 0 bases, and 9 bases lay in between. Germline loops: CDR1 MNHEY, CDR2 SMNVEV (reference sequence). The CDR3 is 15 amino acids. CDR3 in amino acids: CASSFRAPSNQPQHF. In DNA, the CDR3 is TGTGCCAGCAGTTTTAGGGCCCCTAGCAATCAGCCCCAGCATTTT.

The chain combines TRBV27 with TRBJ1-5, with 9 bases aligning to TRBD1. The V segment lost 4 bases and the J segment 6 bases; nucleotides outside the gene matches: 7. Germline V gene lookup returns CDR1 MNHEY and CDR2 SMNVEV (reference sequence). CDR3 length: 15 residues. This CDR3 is CASSSIGTGSQPQHF. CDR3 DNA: TGTGCCAGCAGTTCCATAGGGACAGGGAGTCAGCCCCAGCATTTT.

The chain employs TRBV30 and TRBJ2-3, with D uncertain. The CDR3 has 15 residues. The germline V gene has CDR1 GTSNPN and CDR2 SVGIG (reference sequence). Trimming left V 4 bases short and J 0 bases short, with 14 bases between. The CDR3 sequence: CAWTRTPTSTDTQYF. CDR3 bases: TGTGCCTGGACCCGGACGCCGACTAGCACAGATACGCAGTATTTT.

This CDR3 reads CASSDGTSEYNEQFF. The DNA for the CDR3 is TGTGCCAGCAGTGACGGGACTAGTGAGTACAATGAGCAGTTCTTC. The J gene is TRBJ2-1, the V gene TRBV6-4; 8 positions match TRBD2. This CDR3 is 15 amino acids long. Unmatched junction bases numbered 4, after V lost 2 bases and J lost 4 bases. Germline V lookup: CDR1 MRHNA, CDR2 SNTAGT.

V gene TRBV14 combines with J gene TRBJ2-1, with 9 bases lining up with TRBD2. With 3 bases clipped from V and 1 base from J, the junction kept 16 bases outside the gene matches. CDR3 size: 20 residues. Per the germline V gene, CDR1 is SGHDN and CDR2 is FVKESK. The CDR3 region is CASSHRLGSGGRLSYNEQFF. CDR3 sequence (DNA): TGTGCCAGCAGCCATAGATTGGGTAGCGGGGGCCGTCTATCCTACAATGAGCAGTTCTTC. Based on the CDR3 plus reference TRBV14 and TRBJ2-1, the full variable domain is EAGVTQFPSHSVIEKGQTVTLRCDPISGHDNLYWYRRVMGKEIKFLLHFVKESKQDESGMPNNRFLAERTGGTYSTLKVQPAELEDSGVYFCASSHRLGSGGRLSYNEQFFGPGTRLTVL.

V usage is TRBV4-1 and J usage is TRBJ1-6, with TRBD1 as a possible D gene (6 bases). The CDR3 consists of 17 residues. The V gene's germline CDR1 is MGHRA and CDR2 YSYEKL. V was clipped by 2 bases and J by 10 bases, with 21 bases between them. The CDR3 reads CASSQRRVGRGSSPLHF. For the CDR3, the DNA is TGCGCCAGCAGCCAACGGAGGGTGGGCAGGGGAAGCTCACCCCTCCACTTT.

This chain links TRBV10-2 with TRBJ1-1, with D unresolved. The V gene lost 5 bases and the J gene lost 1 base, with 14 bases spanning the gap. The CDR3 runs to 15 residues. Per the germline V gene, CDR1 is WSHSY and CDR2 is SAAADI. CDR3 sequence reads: CASSFTFQGNTEAFF. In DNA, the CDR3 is TGCGCCAGCAGTTTTACGTTCCAAGGGAACACTGAAGCTTTCTTT.

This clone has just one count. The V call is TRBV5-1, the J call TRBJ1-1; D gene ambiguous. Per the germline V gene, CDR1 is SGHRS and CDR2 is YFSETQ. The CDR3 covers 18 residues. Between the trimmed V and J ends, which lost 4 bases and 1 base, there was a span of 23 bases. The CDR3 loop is CASSPFKSWKVGNTEAFF. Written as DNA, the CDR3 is TGCGCCAGCAGCCCGTTTAAGTCTTGGAAGGTGGGGAACACTGAAGCTTTCTTT.

CDR3 nucleotide sequence: TGTGCCAGCAGCTTGTCGGCGGGTCCCGACACTGAAGCTTTCTTT. Translated, it gives CASSLSAGPDTEAFF. V and J are TRBV5-6 and TRBJ1-1; D is unclear. V was cut by 1 base and J by 3 bases, with 13 bases left in between. The germline V gene has CDR1 SGHDT and CDR2 YYEEEE. The CDR3 runs to 15 residues.

CDR3 sequence: CASSRFDSAKSEAFF. The DNA of the CDR3 is TGTGCCAGTAGTCGGTTCGACAGCGCCAAGAGTGAAGCTTTCTTT. The V and J genes are TRBV19 and TRBJ1-1, with D perhaps TRBD1 (5 bases). From germline, CDR1 is LNHDA and CDR2 SQIVND (reference sequence). The CDR3 consists of 15 residues. V lost 5 bases and J lost 7, with 20 bases in between.

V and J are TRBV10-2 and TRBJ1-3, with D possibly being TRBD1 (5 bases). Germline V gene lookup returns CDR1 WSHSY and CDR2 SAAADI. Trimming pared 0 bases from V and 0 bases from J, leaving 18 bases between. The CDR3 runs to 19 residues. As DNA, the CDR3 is TGCGCCAGCAGTGAGTCTGGGGGGGTTGGCAGACGCTCTGGAAACACCATATATTTT. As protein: CASSESGGVGRRSGNTIYF.

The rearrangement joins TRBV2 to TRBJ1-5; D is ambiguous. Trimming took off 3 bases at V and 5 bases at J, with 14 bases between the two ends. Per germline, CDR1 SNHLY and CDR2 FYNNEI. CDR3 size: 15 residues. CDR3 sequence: CASSEAAQLHQPQHF. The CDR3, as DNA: TGTGCCAGCAGTGAGGCAGCTCAGCTTCATCAGCCCCAGCATTTT.

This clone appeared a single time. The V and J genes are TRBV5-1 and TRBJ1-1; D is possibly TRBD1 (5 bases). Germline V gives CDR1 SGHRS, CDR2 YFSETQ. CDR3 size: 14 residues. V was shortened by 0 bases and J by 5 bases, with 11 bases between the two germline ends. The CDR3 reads CASSLALGPTEAFF. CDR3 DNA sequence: TGCGCCAGCAGCTTGGCCTTGGGGCCGACTGAAGCTTTCTTT.